A single sample gave rise to the 17 T cell receptor beta chains below, sequenced in a study of T cells in Graves' hyperthyroidism and ophthalmopathy. RNA transcripts gave rise to amplified TCR beta CDR3 regions. First-round RT-PCR targeting the TCR CDR3 was performed with the HTBI primer set. TCRdb used MiXCR to reprocess the multiplex PCR reads, holding one entry per CDR3 protein. The repertoire holds about 46,000 distinct CDR3 sequences, with 45% to 50% as singletons. The sample comprised peripheral blood or thyroid tissue (not recorded which). The receptors were sampled from a woman aged 50 to 60 with Graves' hyperthyroidism.

This clonotype occurred many times. The chain joins TRBV20-1 to TRBJ2-3; D ambiguous. Germline V gene lookup returns CDR1 DFQATT and CDR2 SNEGSKA (reference sequence). The V gene lost 1 base and the J gene lost 4 bases, with 9 bases spanning the gap. This CDR3 is built from 13 residues. The CDR3 is CSARGAAPDTQYF. The CDR3, as DNA: TGCAGTGCTAGAGGCGCAGCCCCAGATACGCAGTATTTT.

The chain combines TRBV29-1 with TRBJ2-7; 7 bases fit TRBD1. The CDR3 is made up of 11 amino acids. From germline, CDR1 is SQVTM and CDR2 ANQGSEA. With V trimmed by 4 bases and J by 5 bases, 2 bases remained unmatched. CDR3 in DNA: TGCAGCGTTGGCAGGGGGAACGAGCAGTACTTC. Its protein product is CSVGRGNEQYF.

The V gene is TRBV7-8, the J gene TRBJ2-2; a weak D match, TRBD2 (6 bases). The CDR3 extends over 15 amino acids. Germline loops: CDR1 SGHVS, CDR2 FQNEAQ. Trimming took off 1 base at V and 5 bases at J, with 11 bases between the two ends. The CDR3 nucleotides are TGTGCCAGCAGCTTAGGCGGGGAGAGGACCGGGGAGCTGTTTTTT. Encoded protein: CASSLGGERTGELFF.

Only a few counts were recorded for this clonotype. This chain links TRBV7-3 with TRBJ2-3; tentative D call: TRBD2 (5 bases). This CDR3 region has 14 residues. Germline V CDR1 and CDR2: SGHTA, FQGTGA. Between the trimmed V and J ends, which lost 2 bases and 1 base, there was a span of 7 bases. The CDR3 sequence is CASSLFSGTDTQYF. As DNA, the CDR3 is TGTGCCAGCAGCTTATTTAGCGGCACAGATACGCAGTATTTT.

As to this clonotype: This may be a read error: a much more frequent sequence differs by one nucleotide. CDR3 residues: CASKDRLYEKLVF. As DNA, the CDR3 is TGTGCCAGCAAGGACAGGTTGTACGAAAAACTGGTTTTT. The gene calls are TRBV28 and TRBJ1-4; 7 bases line up with TRBD1. The CDR3 runs to 13 residues. The germline V gene encodes CDR1 MDHEN and CDR2 SYDVKM.

The V call is TRBV20-1, the J call TRBJ1-5, with D tentatively TRBD1 (5 bases). Germline CDR1 and CDR2: DFQATT and SNEGSKA (reference sequence). The CDR3 has 12 residues. The V end was cut by 6 bases, the J end by 7 bases, with 13 bases between. The DNA for the CDR3 is TGCAGTGCAAGACGGCGGGGGCAGCCCCAGCATTTT. Translated: CSARRRGQPQHF.

This clonotype has just a few counts. The germline gene is not matched at one end of the junction; a read error may be the cause. The rearrangement uses TRBV10-3 and TRBJ2-6; D is ambiguous. Per the germline V gene, CDR1 is ENHRY and CDR2 is SYGVKD. The CDR3 is made up of 15 amino acids. In DNA, the CDR3 is TGTGCCATCAGTGAACCCATGCGGCCGAAGTATCCTGAAGCTTTC. This sequence encodes CAISEPMRPKYPEAF.

V and J are TRBV15 and TRBJ2-5; 8 positions agree with TRBD1. From germline, CDR1 is LNHNV and CDR2 YYDKDF (reference sequence). The CDR3 length is 14 residues. The J segment lost 2 bases and the V segment lost 5 bases, leaving 4 bases of the junction unmatched. The CDR3 bases are TGTGCCACCAGCGGGACAGGCCTACAAGAGACCCAGTACTTC. Translating it yields CATSGTGLQETQYF.

This clonotype was observed at least ten times. The chain combines TRBV27 with TRBJ1-5; D may be TRBD1 (5 bases). The CDR3 covers 14 residues. Deletions cut 9 bases from V and 6 bases from J, with 18 bases between. Germline V gene data show CDR1 as MNHEY and CDR2 as SMNVEV (reference sequence). The CDR3 bases are TGTGCCAGAGTTATGGGGGGACTGGGTCAGCCCCAGCATTTT. Its protein is CARVMGGLGQPQHF.

In this sample, this clonotype turned up once. CDR3 bases: TGTGCCAGCAGCTTTAGCGGGAGGGGGGCATACGAGCAGTACTTC. This sequence encodes CASSFSGRGAYEQYF. The rearrangement uses TRBV7-2 and TRBJ2-7; 11 bases fit TRBD2. V lost 3 bases, J lost 4 bases, and 5 bases stayed unmatched. The length of the CDR3 is 15 residues. Germline loops: CDR1 SGHTA, CDR2 FQGNSA. The variable domain in full, with the rest retrieved from reference TRBV7-2 and TRBJ2-7, is GAGVSQSPSNKVTEKGKDVELRCDPISGHTALYWYRQSLGQGLEFLIYFQGNSAPDKSGLPSDRFSAERTGGSVSTLTIQRTQQEDSAVYLCASSFSGRGAYEQYFGPGTRLTVT.

The chain recombines TRBV11-2 with TRBJ1-1; 10 bases match TRBD1. The CDR3 length is 15 residues. Germline V CDR1 and CDR2: SGHAT, FQNNGV. The V segment lost 4 bases and the J segment 1 base; nucleotides outside the gene matches: 3. CDR3 protein: CASSSGQGGNTEAFF. CDR3 nucleotides: TGTGCCAGCAGCTCAGGACAGGGGGGGAACACTGAAGCTTTCTTT.

The chain combines TRBV14 with TRBJ2-1, with unresolved D. The CDR3 runs to 13 residues. Trimming took off 2 bases at V and 0 bases at J, with 2 bases between the two ends. Germline CDR1 is SGHDN and CDR2 is FVKESK. CDR3 in amino acids: CASSQSSYNEQFF. The DNA for the CDR3 is TGTGCCAGCAGCCAAAGCTCCTACAATGAGCAGTTCTTC.

This clonotype was counted many times. The chain uses TRBV28 and TRBJ2-5; the match to TRBD1 covers 8 bases. The CDR3 runs 15 residues. CDR1 is MDHEN, CDR2 SYDVKM, per germline. Trimming cost V 4 bases and J 5 bases; bases outside gene matches: 9. CDR3 residues: CASSSLGQGLETQYF. The CDR3 DNA is TGTGCCAGCAGTTCCCTCGGACAGGGCTTGGAGACCCAGTACTTC.

In this sample, this clonotype turned up many times. The rearrangement joins TRBV28 to TRBJ1-2; D gene ambiguous. The germline V and J ends were trimmed by 2 bases and 8 bases, with 9 bases remaining between them. CDR1 and CDR2 (germline): MDHEN, SYDVKM. CDR3 length: 12 amino acids. The CDR3 DNA reads TGTGCCAGCAGTTTAGTACGAGTGGGCTACACCTTC. Translated: CASSLVRVGYTF.

The sample holds many counts of this clonotype. The rearrangement links TRBV14 to TRBJ2-3; 10 nucleotides line up with TRBD2. CDR3 length: 15 amino acids. V trimming: 1 base; J trimming: 5 bases; junction bases outside the gene matches: 3. Germline assignment: CDR1 SGHDN and CDR2 FVKESK. The CDR3 spells CASSQVAGGRDTQYF. Written as DNA, the CDR3 is TGTGCCAGCAGCCAAGTAGCGGGAGGACGAGATACGCAGTATTTT.

This clonotype came up many times. The rearrangement links TRBV3-1 to TRBJ1-1, with TRBD1 as a possible D gene (5 bases). CDR3 length equals 14 residues. The V end was cut by 4 bases, the J end by 3 bases, with 12 bases between. The germline CDR1 and CDR2 sequences are LGHDT and YNNKEL (reference sequence). CDR3 residues: CASSLQGSYTEAFF. CDR3 bases: TGTGCCAGCAGCCTCCAGGGATCGTACACTGAAGCTTTCTTT.

This clonotype was seen only once. This may stem from a read error, because a much larger clone lies one nucleotide away. This chain connects TRBV10-3 to TRBJ1-1; D is possibly TRBD1 (5 bases). Germline CDR1 reads ENHRY; CDR2 reads SYGVKD. V lost 5 bases, J lost 6 bases, and 19 bases lay in between. CDR3 length: 15 residues. DNA of the CDR3: TGTGCCATCAGTTTCGGCGGGTGGGGGAGAGCTGAAGCTTTCTTT. Protein product: CAISFGGWGRAEAFF.